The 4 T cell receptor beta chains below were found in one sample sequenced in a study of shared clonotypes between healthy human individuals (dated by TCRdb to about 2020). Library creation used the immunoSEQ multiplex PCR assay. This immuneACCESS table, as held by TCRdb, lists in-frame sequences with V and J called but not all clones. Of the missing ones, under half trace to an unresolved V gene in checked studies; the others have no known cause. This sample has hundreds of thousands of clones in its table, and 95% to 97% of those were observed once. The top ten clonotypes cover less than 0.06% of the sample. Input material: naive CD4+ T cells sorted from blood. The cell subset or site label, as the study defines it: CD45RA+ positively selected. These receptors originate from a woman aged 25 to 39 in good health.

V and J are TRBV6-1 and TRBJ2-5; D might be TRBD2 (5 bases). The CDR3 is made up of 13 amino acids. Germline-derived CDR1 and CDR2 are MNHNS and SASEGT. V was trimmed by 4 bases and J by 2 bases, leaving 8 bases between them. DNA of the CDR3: TGTGCCAGCAGTGTAGCGTATCAAGAGACCCAGTACTTC. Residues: CASSVAYQETQYF.

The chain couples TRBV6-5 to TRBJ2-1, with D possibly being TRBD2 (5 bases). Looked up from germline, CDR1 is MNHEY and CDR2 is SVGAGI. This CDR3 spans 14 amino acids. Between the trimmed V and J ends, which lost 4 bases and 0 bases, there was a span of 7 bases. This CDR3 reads CASSSGNSYNEQFF. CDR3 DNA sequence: TGTGCCAGCAGTTCCGGGAACTCCTACAATGAGCAGTTCTTC.

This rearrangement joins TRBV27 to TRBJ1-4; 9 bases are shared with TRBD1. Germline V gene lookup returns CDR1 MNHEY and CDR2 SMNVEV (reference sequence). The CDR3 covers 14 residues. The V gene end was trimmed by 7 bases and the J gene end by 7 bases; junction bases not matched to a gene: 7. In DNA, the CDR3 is TGTGCCAGCAAACCCGACAGGGGGAGTGAAAAACTGTTTTTT. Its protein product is CASKPDRGSEKLFF. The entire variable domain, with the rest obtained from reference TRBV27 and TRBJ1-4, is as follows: EAQVTQNPRYLITVTGKKLTVTCSQNMNHEYMSWYRQDPGLGLRQIYYSMNVEVTDKGDVPEGYKVSRKEKRNFPLILESPSPNQTSLYFCASKPDRGSEKLFFGSGTQLSVL.

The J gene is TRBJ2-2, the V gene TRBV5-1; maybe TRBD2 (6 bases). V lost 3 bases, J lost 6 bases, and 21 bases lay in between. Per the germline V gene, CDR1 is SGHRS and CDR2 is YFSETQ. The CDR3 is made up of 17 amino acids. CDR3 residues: CASSSEGGGIGAGELFF. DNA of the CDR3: TGCGCCAGCAGCTCGGAAGGCGGCGGGATTGGGGCCGGGGAGCTGTTTTTT.